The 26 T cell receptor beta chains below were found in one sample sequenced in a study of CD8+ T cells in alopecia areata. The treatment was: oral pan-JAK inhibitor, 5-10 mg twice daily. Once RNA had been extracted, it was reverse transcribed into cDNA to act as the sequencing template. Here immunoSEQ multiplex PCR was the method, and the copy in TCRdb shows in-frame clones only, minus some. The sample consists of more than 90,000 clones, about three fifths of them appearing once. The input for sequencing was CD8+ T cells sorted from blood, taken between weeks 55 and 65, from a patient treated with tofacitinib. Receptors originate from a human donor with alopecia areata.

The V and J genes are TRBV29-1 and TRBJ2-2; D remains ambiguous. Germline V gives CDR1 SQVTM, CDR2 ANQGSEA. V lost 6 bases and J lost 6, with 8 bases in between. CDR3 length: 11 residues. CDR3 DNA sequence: TGCAGCGTCCGTCTGGCCGGGGAGCTGTTTTTT. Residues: CSVRLAGELFF.

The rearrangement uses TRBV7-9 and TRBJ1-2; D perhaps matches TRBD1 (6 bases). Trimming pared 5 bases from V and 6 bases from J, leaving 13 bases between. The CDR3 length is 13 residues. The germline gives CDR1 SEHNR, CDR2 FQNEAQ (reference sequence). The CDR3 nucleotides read TGTGCCAGCAGCCCGCAGGGGTGGGATGGCTACACCTTC. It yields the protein CASSPQGWDGYTF.

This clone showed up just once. CDR3 sequence (DNA): TGTGCCAGCGTGGTGGCCACCACCGGGGAGCTGTTTTTT. Encoded protein: CASVVATTGELFF. J is TRBJ2-2 and V is TRBV2; D uncertain. Per germline, CDR1 SNHLY and CDR2 FYNNEI. Trimming left V 8 bases short and J 4 bases short, with 11 bases between. The CDR3 totals 13 residues. The whole variable domain, remainder taken from reference TRBV2 and TRBJ2-2, is EPEVTQTPSHQVTQMGQEVILRCVPISNHLYFYWYRQILGQKVEFLVSFYNNEISEKSEIFDDQFSVERPDGSNFTLKIRSTKLEDSAMYFCASVVATTGELFFGEGSRLTVL.

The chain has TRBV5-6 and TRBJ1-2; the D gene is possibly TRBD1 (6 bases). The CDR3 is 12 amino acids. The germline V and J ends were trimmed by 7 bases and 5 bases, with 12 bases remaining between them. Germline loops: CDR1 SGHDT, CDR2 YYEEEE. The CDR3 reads CASGGGGYGYTF. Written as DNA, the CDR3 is TGTGCCAGCGGAGGAGGGGGATATGGCTACACCTTC.

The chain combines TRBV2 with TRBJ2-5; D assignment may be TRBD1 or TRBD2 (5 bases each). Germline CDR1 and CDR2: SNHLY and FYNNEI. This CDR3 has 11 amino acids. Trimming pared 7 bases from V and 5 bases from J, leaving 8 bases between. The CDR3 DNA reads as TGTGCCAGCACCGAGGGGGAGACCCAGTACTTC. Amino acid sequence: CASTEGETQYF.

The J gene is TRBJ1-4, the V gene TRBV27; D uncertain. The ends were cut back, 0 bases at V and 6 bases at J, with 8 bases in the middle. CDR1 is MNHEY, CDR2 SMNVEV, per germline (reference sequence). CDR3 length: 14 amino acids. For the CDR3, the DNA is TGTGCCAGCAGTTTATCCATCGCGTATGAAAAACTGTTTTTT. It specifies CASSLSIAYEKLFF.

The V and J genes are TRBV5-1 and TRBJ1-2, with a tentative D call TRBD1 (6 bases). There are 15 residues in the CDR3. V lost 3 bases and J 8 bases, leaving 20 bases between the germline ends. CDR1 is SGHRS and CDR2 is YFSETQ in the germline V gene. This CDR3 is CASSSYSWGARGYTF. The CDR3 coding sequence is TGCGCCAGCAGCTCCTACAGTTGGGGGGCTAGAGGCTACACCTTC.

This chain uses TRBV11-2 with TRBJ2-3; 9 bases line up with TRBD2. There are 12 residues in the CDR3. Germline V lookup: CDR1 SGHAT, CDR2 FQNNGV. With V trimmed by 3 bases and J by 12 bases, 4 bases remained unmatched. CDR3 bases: TGTGCCAGCAGCTTTACTAGCGGGTTTCAGTATTTT. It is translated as CASSFTSGFQYF. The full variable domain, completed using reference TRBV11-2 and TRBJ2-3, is EAGVAQSPRYKIIEKRQSVAFWCNPISGHATLYWYQQILGQGPKLLIQFQNNGVVDDSQLPKDRFSAERLKGVDSTLKIQPAKLEDSAVYLCASSFTSGFQYFGPGTRLTVL.

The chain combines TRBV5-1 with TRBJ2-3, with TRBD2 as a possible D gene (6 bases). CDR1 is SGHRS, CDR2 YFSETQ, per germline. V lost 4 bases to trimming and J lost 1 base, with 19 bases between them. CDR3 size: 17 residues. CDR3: CASSPWTAGRRTDTQYF. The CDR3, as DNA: TGCGCCAGCAGCCCATGGACCGCAGGGAGGCGCACAGATACGCAGTATTTT.

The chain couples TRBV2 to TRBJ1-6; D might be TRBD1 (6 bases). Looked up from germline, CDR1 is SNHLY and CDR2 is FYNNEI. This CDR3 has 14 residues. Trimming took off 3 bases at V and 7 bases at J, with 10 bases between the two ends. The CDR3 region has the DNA TGTGCCAGCAGTGACAGGGGTGAAAATTCACCCCTCCACTTT. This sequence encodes CASSDRGENSPLHF.

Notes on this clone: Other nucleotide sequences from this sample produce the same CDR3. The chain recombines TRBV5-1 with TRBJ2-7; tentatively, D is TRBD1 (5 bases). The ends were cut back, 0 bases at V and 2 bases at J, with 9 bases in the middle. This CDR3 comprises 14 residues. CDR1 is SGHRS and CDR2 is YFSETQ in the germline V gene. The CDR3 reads CASSLAGLTYEQYF. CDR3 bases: TGCGCCAGCAGCTTGGCAGGGTTAACCTACGAGCAGTACTTC.

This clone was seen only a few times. The CDR3 DNA is TGCAGCGTTGAATTGGGGGCCTACGAGCAGTACTTC. The encoded protein is CSVELGAYEQYF. This sequence joins TRBV29-1 and TRBJ2-7, with D perhaps assigned TRBD1 or TRBD2 (5 bases each). The CDR3 runs to 12 residues. Trimming took off 2 bases at V and 2 bases at J, with 7 bases between the two ends. The germline V gene encodes CDR1 SQVTM and CDR2 ANQGSEA.

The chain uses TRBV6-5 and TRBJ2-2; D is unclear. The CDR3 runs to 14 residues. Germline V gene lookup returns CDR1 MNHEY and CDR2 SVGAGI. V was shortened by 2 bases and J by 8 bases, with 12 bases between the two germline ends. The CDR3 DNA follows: TGTGCCAGCAGTTACAGGAGCGTTGGTGGGGAGCTGTTTTTT. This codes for CASSYRSVGGELFF.

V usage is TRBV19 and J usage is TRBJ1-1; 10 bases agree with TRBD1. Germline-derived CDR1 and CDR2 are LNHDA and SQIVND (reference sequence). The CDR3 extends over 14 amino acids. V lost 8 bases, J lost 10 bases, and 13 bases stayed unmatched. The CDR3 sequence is CASCLDRGQGGAFF. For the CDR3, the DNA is TGTGCCAGTTGCCTCGACAGGGGGCAAGGAGGAGCTTTCTTT.

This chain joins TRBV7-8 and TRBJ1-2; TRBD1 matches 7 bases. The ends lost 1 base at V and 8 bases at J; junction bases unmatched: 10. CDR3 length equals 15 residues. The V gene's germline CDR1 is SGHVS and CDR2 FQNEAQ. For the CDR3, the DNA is TGTGCCAGCAGCTTAGGCCGAAACAGGGGCGGCGGCTACACCTTC. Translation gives CASSLGRNRGGGYTF. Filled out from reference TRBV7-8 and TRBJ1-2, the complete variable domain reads GAGVSQSPRYKVAKRGQDVALRCDPISGHVSLFWYQQALGQGPEFLTYFQNEAQLDKSGLPSDRFFAERPEGSVSTLKIQRTQQEDSAVYLCASSLGRNRGGGYTFGSGTRLTVV.

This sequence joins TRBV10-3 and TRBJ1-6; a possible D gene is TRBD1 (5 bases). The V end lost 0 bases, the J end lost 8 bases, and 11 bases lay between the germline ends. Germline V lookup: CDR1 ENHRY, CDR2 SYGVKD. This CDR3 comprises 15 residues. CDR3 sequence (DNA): TGTGCCATCAGTGAGTCCGGGGGATTGGATTCACCCCTCCACTTT. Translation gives CAISESGGLDSPLHF.

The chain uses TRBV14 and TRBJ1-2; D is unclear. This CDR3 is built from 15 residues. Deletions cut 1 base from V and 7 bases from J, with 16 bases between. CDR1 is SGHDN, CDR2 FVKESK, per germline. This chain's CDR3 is CASSQASTPGGGYTF. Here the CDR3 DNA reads TGTGCCAGCAGCCAAGCCTCGACTCCAGGAGGTGGCTACACCTTC.

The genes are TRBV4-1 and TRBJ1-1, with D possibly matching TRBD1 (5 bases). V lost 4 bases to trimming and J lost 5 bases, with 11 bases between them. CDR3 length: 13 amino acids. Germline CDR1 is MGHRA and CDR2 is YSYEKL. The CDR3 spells CASSLQGKTEAFF. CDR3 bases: TGCGCCAGCAGCCTTCAGGGAAAGACTGAAGCTTTCTTT.

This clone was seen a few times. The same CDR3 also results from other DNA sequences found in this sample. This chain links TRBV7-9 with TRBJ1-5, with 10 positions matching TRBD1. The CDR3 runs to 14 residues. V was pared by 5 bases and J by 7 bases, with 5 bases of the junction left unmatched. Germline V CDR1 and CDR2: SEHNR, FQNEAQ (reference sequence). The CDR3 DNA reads TGTGCCAGCAGCCTCGGACAGGGGGGGCAGCCCCAGCATTTT. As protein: CASSLGQGGQPQHF.

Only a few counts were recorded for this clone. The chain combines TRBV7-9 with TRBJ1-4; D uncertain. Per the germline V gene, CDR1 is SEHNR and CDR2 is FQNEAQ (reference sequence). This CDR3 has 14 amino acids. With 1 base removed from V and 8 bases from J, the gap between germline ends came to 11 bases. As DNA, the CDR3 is TGTGCCAGCAGCTTAGTCTCCTTCAAAGAAAAACTGTTTTTT. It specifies CASSLVSFKEKLFF.

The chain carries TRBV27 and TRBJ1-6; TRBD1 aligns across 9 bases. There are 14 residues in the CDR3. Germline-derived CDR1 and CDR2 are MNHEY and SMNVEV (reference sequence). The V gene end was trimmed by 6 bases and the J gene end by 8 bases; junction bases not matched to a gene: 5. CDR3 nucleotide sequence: TGTGCCAGCAGCAACAGGGGGCGGGATTCACCCCTCCACTTT. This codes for CASSNRGRDSPLHF.

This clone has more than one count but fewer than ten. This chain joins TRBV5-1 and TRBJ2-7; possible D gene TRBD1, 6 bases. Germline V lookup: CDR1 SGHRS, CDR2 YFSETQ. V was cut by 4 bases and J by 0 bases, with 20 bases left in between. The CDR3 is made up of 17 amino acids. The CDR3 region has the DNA TGCGCCAGCAGCCCACAGATTGACAGGATGAGCTCCTACGAGCAGTACTTC. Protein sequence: CASSPQIDRMSSYEQYF.

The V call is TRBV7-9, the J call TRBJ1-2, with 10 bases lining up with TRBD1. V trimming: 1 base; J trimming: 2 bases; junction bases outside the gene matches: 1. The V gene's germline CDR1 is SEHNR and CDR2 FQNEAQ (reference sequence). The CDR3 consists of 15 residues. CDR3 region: CASSLGQGANYGYTF. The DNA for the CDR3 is TGTGCCAGCAGCTTAGGACAGGGGGCGAACTATGGCTACACCTTC.

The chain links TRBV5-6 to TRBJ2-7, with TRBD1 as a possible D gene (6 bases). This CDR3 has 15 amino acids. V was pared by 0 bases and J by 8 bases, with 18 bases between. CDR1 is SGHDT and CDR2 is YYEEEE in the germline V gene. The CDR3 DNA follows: TGTGCCAGCAGCTTGGGGTCTGGGGGCGATGCCCAGCAGTACTTC. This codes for CASSLGSGGDAQQYF.

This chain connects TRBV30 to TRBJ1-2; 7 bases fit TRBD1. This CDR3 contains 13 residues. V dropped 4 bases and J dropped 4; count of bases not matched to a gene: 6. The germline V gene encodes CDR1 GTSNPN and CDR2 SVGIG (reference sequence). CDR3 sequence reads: CAWIQTGLYGYTF. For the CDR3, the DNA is TGTGCCTGGATCCAGACAGGGCTCTATGGCTACACCTTC.

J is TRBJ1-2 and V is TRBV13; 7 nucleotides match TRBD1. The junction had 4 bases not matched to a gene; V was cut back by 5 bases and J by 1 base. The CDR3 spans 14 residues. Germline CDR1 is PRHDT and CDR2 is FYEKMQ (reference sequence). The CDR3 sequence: CASSPGTDNYGYTF. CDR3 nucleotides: TGTGCCAGCAGCCCCGGGACAGATAACTATGGCTACACCTTC.